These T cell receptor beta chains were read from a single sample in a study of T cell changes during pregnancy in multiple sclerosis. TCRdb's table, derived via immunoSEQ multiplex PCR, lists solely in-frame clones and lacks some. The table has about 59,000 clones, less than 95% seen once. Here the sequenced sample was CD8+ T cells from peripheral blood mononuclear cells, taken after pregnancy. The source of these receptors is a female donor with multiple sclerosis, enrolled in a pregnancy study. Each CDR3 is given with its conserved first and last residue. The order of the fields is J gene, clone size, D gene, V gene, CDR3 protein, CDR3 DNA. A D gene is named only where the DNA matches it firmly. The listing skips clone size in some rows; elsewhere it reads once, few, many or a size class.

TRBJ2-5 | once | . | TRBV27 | CASSLGGNWAETQYF | TGTGCCAGCAGTTTAGGGGGGAACTGGGCTGAGACCCAGTACTTC
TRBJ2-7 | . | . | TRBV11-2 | CASSLSGYEQYF | TGTGCCAGCAGCTTATCAGGGTACGAGCAGTACTTC
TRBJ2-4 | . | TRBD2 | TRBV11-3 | CASSAGDIQYF | TGTGCCAGCAGTGCGGGGGACATTCAGTACTTC
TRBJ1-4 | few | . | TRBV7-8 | CASSLQGRGEKLFF | TGTGCCAGCAGCTTACAGGGCCGAGGTGAAAAACTGTTTTTT
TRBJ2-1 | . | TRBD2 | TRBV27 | CASSLSRASGPINEQFF | TGTGCCAGCAGTTTATCCCGGGCTAGCGGCCCTATTAATGAGCAGTTCTTC
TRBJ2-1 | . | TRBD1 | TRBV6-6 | CASSPGQDSVDEQFF | TGTGCCAGCAGTCCCGGACAGGATTCGGTTGATGAGCAGTTCTTC
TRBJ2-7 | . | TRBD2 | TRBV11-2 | CASSLDWGTSGSLYEQYF | TGTGCCAGCAGCTTAGACTGGGGGACTAGCGGGAGTCTATACGAGCAGTACTTC
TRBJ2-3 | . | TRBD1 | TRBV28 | CASTTPQGQSTSSTDTQYF | TGTGCCAGCACAACCCCACAGGGGCAATCGACTTCAAGCACAGATACGCAGTATTTT
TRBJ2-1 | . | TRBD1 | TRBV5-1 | CASSLGGTAYNEQFF | TGCGCCAGCAGCTTGGGTGGGACAGCCTACAATGAGCAGTTCTTC
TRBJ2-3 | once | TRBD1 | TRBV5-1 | CASSLDDRGSTDTQYF | TGCGCCAGCAGCTTGGACGACAGGGGGTCCACAGATACGCAGTATTTT
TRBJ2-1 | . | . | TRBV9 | CASSVGAYEQFF | TGTGCCAGCAGCGTAGGGGCCTATGAGCAGTTCTTC
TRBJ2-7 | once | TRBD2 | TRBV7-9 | CASSSGLAKVRGEQYF | TGTGCCAGCAGCTCTGGACTAGCCAAGGTCCGGGGGGAGCAGTACTTC
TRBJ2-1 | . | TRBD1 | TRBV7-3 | CASSLSQGGDEQFF | TGTGCCAGCAGCTTATCACAGGGGGGCGATGAGCAGTTCTTC
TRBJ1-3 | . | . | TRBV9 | CASSRTVQVYSGNTIYF | TGTGCCAGCAGCCGGACCGTACAGGTTTACTCTGGAAACACCATATATTTT
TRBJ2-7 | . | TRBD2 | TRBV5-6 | CASRGLAGAEQYF | TGTGCCAGCAGGGGACTAGCGGGAGCCGAGCAGTACTTC
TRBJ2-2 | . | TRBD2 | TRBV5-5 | CASNRLADTGELFF | TGTGCCAGCAACCGACTAGCGGACACCGGGGAGCTGTTTTTT
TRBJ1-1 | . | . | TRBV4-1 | CASSQEEYSRRTEAFF | TGCGCCAGCAGCCAAGAGGAGTACTCTCGGCGGACTGAAGCTTTCTTT
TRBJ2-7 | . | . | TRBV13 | CASSPRDTFYEQYF | TGTGCCAGCAGCCCCCGGGACACCTTCTACGAGCAGTACTTC
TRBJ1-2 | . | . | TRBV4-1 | CASSQEGGSLWGYTF | TGCGCCAGCAGCCAAGAGGGGGGTTCATTGTGGGGCTACACCTTC
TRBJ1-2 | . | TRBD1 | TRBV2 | CASSEGTGEDGYTF | TGTGCCAGCAGTGAAGGGACAGGGGAGGATGGCTACACCTTC
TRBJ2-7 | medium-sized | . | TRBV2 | CASSEIPTYEQYF | TGTGCCAGCAGTGAAATTCCAACCTACGAGCAGTACTTC
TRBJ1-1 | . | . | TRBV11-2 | CASSLEGGVGEAFF | TGTGCCAGCAGCTTAGAGGGAGGAGTGGGAGAAGCTTTCTTT
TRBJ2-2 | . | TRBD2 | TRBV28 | CASSQGTIHGELFF | TGTGCCAGCAGTCAAGGGACTATACACGGGGAGCTGTTTTTT
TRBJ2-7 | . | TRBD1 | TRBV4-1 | CASSHGQGSPTYEQYF | TGCGCCAGCAGCCACGGACAGGGCTCCCCGACCTACGAGCAGTACTTC
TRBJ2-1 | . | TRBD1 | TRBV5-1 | CASSPGTGIVNEQFF | TGCGCCAGCAGCCCCGGGACAGGGATTGTGAATGAGCAGTTCTTC
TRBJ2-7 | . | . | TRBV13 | CASSVGRRDEQYF | TGTGCCAGCAGCGTAGGGAGGAGGGACGAGCAGTACTTC
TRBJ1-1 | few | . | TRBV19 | CASSIRQNTEAFF | TGTGCCAGTAGTATTCGACAGAACACTGAAGCTTTCTTT
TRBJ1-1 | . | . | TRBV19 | CASSIAGVTEAFF | TGTGCCAGTAGTATCGCAGGGGTCACTGAAGCTTTCTTT
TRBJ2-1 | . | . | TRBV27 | CASSLAGTYNEQFF | TGTGCCAGCAGTTTGGCAGGGACATACAATGAGCAGTTCTTC
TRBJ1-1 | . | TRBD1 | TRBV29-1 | CSAGQGGPMNTEAFF | TGCAGCGCCGGACAGGGTGGACCCATGAACACTGAAGCTTTCTTT
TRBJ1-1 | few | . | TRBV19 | CATTPGGHTEAFF | TGTGCCACCACACCGGGGGGACACACTGAAGCTTTCTTT
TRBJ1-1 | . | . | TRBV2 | CATPSGQNTEAFF | TGTGCCACCCCGTCGGGACAGAACACTGAAGCTTTCTTT
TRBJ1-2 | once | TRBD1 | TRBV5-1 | CASSLDGGTELGYTF | TGCGCCAGCAGCTTGGACGGCGGGACAGAGCTAGGCTACACCTTC